A single TCR beta chain is shown here with its context. The data derive from a study of blood T cell repertoires in COVID-19. Study background: PBMCs, B-cell-depleted T cells, or T cells provided the cDNA or gDNA that made up the material.

The data were produced by immunoSEQ multiplex PCR, yet TCRdb's version contains in-frame clones alone and is incomplete. Of about 160,000 clones in the sample, about 85% were seen once. Sequenced: peripheral blood. This TCR was sampled from a man in his sixties who had recovered from COVID-19.

The CDR3 loop reads CASRREVAQETQYF. CDR3 DNA: TGTGCCAGCCGGAGGGAGGTAGCCCAAGAGACCCAGTACTTC. The genes are TRBV6-5 and TRBJ2-5; D may be TRBD2 (6 bases). Trimming left V 8 bases short and J 1 base short, with 14 bases between. Germline CDR1 reads MNHEY; CDR2 reads SVGAGI. The CDR3 has 14 amino acids.